Below are 6 T cell receptor beta chains sequenced from a single sample in a study of T cell responses to AZD1222 COVID-19 vaccine. Data came from immunoSEQ multiplex PCR; TCRdb stores just in-frame clones and leaves some out. The sample carries 150,000 or so clones, 90% recorded once. The starting material was peripheral blood, obtained on day 0 of AZD1222 vaccination. The receptor source for this set is an adult in good health.

This clone showed up just once. The J gene is TRBJ1-1, the V gene TRBV9; tentative D call: TRBD1 (5 bases). The V gene's germline CDR1 is SGDLS and CDR2 YYNGEE. Trimming took 3 bases from V and 2 from J, leaving 8 bases between them. This CDR3 is 13 amino acids long. CDR3 coding DNA: TGTGCCAGCAGCGAAGGGGCAAACACTGAAGCTTTCTTT. This gives the protein CASSEGANTEAFF.

The rearrangement links TRBV29-1 to TRBJ1-1; 7 nucleotides align to TRBD1. Germline V CDR1 and CDR2: SQVTM, ANQGSEA. The CDR3 is 16 amino acids. V dropped 4 bases and J dropped 1; count of bases not matched to a gene: 12. The CDR3 DNA is TGCAGCGTTGGAGGGACCTACAGGGGAAGGAACACTGAAGCTTTCTTT. Its protein product is CSVGGTYRGRNTEAFF.

The chain has TRBV7-9 and TRBJ1-2; D is unclear. The V end was cut by 0 bases, the J end by 1 base, with 9 bases between. The germline V gene encodes CDR1 SEHNR and CDR2 FQNEAQ (reference sequence). This CDR3 has 15 residues. The CDR3 sequence: CASSLAGANNYGYTF. CDR3 in DNA: TGTGCCAGCAGCTTAGCCGGCGCCAATAACTATGGCTACACCTTC.

The chain couples TRBV5-4 to TRBJ2-2, with 8 bases that match TRBD2. The CDR3 covers 15 residues. V was pared by 0 bases and J by 5 bases, with 3 bases of the junction left unmatched. The germline V gene has CDR1 SGHNT and CDR2 YYREEE (reference sequence). The CDR3 sequence is CASSLGLARTGELFF. The DNA for the CDR3 is TGTGCCAGCAGCTTGGGACTAGCGCGGACCGGGGAGCTGTTTTTT.

This sequence joins TRBV9 and TRBJ1-2; D unresolved. Trimming pared 1 base from V and 6 bases from J, leaving 13 bases between. CDR1 SGDLS and CDR2 YYNGEE come from the germline V gene. The CDR3 length is 14 residues. The CDR3, as DNA: TGTGCCAGCAGCGTACCCCCAAGCGAGGATGGCTACACCTTC. It codes for CASSVPPSEDGYTF. The full variable domain, completed using reference TRBV9 and TRBJ1-2, is DSGVTQTPKHLITATGQRVTLRCSPRSGDLSVYWYQQSLDQGLQFLIQYYNGEERAKGNILERFSAQQFPDLHSELNLSSLELGDSALYFCASSVPPSEDGYTFGSGTRLTVV.

This clone was seen a single time. The chain couples TRBV12-3 or TRBV12-4 to TRBJ1-1, with D tentatively TRBD1 (6 bases). There are 13 residues in the CDR3. Between the trimmed V and J ends, which lost 3 bases and 7 bases, there was a span of 12 bases. CDR3 loop: CASSFRGVDEAFF. The CDR3 nucleotides read TGTGCCAGCAGTTTTAGGGGGGTGGATGAAGCTTTCTTT.